The source of this T cell receptor (beta chain) is a study of blood T cell repertoires in COVID-19. Study-level background: COVID-19 samples from acute and convalescent phases originated in the United States, Italy and Spain.

Germline V lookup: CDR1 LGHDT, CDR2 YNNKEL (reference sequence). The CDR3 length is 14 residues. Trimming cost V 4 bases and J 8 bases, with 17 bases left between them. This clone was observed once. As originally analysed: Quantification of nucleated cells was approximated via reference gene primer amplification. Some clones are missing from TCRdb's copy, which holds only in-frame ones; the method was immunoSEQ multiplex PCR. The V and J calls and clone size are taken from that table; D and trimming were inferred from the DNA. The sample comprises about 200,000 clones, just over 85% of which are singletons, and more than 1.4% rests with the top ten.

The sample was peripheral blood. J is TRBJ1-2 and V is TRBV3-1 (or the pseudogene TRBV3-2); D is possibly TRBD1 (6 bases). The TCR comes from a man between 18 and 29 years old with active or convalescent COVID-19. The CDR3 region is CASSPESGHYGYTF. As DNA, the CDR3 is TGTGCCAGCAGCCCCGAATCGGGACATTACGGCTACACCTTC.